This entry is about one T cell receptor (beta chain). The antigen is not known. V lost 2 bases and J lost 7, with 16 bases in between. CDR1 SGHRS and CDR2 YFSETQ come from the germline V gene. The CDR3 contains 15 residues. Generated by immunoSEQ multiplex PCR, the TCRdb table keeps only in-frame clones and is missing some. Seen here are hundreds of thousands of clones, just over 90% observed once, and the top ten hold under 4%. This record comes from a study of Ad26.COV2.S vaccination and SARS-CoV-2 variants. Findings and limits, study-wide: Vaccine recipients showed a spike-specific TCR breadth that was higher than in placebo recipients. After vaccination, substantial breadth of spike-specific CD8+ and CD4+ responses was reported. Vaccinated and placebo-treated recipients had similar non-spike TCR breadth.

The input for sequencing was peripheral blood, taken after recovery from COVID-19. The sequence derives from a human donor who had recovered from COVID-19. The genes are TRBV5-1 and TRBJ2-4; D is uncertain. The DNA for the CDR3 is TGCGCCAGCAGCTTAGGCCTGGGCAAAGTGAACATTCAGTACTTC. As protein: CASSLGLGKVNIQYF. The complete variable domain, with remaining parts taken from reference TRBV5-1 and TRBJ2-4, reads KAGVTQTPRYLIKTRGQQVTLSCSPISGHRSVSWYQQTPGQGLQFLFEYFSETQRNKGNFPGRFSGRQFSNSRSEMNVSTLELGDSALYLCASSLGLGKVNIQYFGAGTRLSVL.